The 13 T cell receptor beta chains reported below all come from one sample, sequenced in a study of blood T cell repertoires in COVID-19. Only in-frame clones appear in the TCRdb table, and some are missing; sequencing was by immunoSEQ multiplex PCR. In the table there are fewer than 400,000 clones, roughly 89% of which are singletons. The sequencing input was PBMCs or T cells enriched from blood (not recorded which). The receptors stem from a woman aged 18-29 years who had recovered from COVID-19.

This clone was seen only once. This sample also contains other DNA sequences that code for the same CDR3. This sequence joins TRBV30 and TRBJ1-2, with a possible D match to TRBD1 (6 bases). This CDR3 contains 12 residues. Germline V lookup: CDR1 GTSNPN, CDR2 SVGIG (reference sequence). Trimming left V 3 bases short and J 8 bases short, with 13 bases between. CDR3 protein: CAWSRGQGGYTF. The CDR3 coding sequence is TGTGCCTGGAGCAGAGGGCAGGGGGGCTACACCTTC. The full variable domain, completed using reference TRBV30 and TRBJ1-2, is SQTIHQWPATLVQPVGSPLSLECTVEGTSNPNLYWYRQAAGRGLQLLFYSVGIGQISSEVPQNLSASRPQDRQFILSSKKLLLSDSGFYLCAWSRGQGGYTFGSGTRLTVV.

The CDR3 DNA reads as TGTGCCAGCAGCCCCGGGACAGGGATAAACACTGAAGCTTTCTTT. This sequence encodes CASSPGTGINTEAFF. The chain is built from TRBV28 and TRBJ1-1; 9 positions agree with TRBD1. The CDR3 runs 15 residues. V dropped 6 bases and J dropped 2; count of bases not matched to a gene: 7. CDR1 is MDHEN and CDR2 is SYDVKM in the germline V gene. Drawing the rest from reference TRBV28 and TRBJ1-1, the complete variable domain is DVKVTQSSRYLVKRTGEKVFLECVQDMDHENMFWYRQDPGLGLRLIYFSYDVKMKEKGDIPEGYSVSREKKERFSLILESASTNQTSMYLCASSPGTGINTEAFFGQGTRLTVV.

The rearrangement uses TRBV19 and TRBJ2-1; 9 bases fit TRBD1. The CDR3 has 17 amino acids. Germline trimming cut 0 bases from V and 0 bases from J; bases unmatched to any gene: 3. Germline V gives CDR1 LNHDA, CDR2 SQIVND (reference sequence). DNA for the CDR3: TGTGCCAGTAGTATAGATGGGACAGGGAGCTCCTACAATGAGCAGTTCTTC. The encoded protein is CASSIDGTGSSYNEQFF.

The chain is built from TRBV7-9 and TRBJ2-5; the D gene is possibly TRBD2 (7 bases). The CDR3 runs 15 residues. CDR1 is SEHNR and CDR2 is FQNEAQ in the germline V gene (reference sequence). With 1 base removed from V and 1 base from J, the gap between germline ends came to 10 bases. CDR3 region: CASSLVGGGQETQYF. The CDR3 nucleotides read TGTGCCAGCAGCTTAGTAGGGGGGGGCCAAGAGACCCAGTACTTC.

This clone occurred once. The chain joins TRBV11-3 to TRBJ2-1, with 11 positions matching TRBD2. The CDR3 covers 20 residues. J lost 6 bases, V lost 0 bases, and 16 bases had no gene match. Germline V lookup: CDR1 SGHNT, CDR2 YENEEA. CDR3 sequence (DNA): TGTGCCAGCAGCTTAGATGCTAGGACTAGCGGGCTGCGGCTCTCCAATGAGCAGTTCTTC. Protein sequence: CASSLDARTSGLRLSNEQFF.

The CDR3 loop reads CASSLEQNTEAFF. CDR3 DNA: TGTGCCAGCAGCTTGGAACAGAACACTGAAGCTTTCTTT. V is TRBV5-6 and J is TRBJ1-1; D is undetermined. The CDR3 extends over 13 amino acids. Per germline, CDR1 SGHDT and CDR2 YYEEEE. V was shortened by 0 bases and J by 1 base, with 4 bases between the two germline ends.

This clone was seen just once. The V gene is TRBV7-2, the J gene TRBJ1-2; TRBD1 matches at 7 bases. This CDR3 contains 15 residues. The germline V gene has CDR1 SGHTA and CDR2 FQGNSA. Germline trimming cut 3 bases from V and 6 bases from J; bases unmatched to any gene: 10. CDR3 region: CASSFTQAGGHGYTF. CDR3 coding DNA: TGTGCCAGCAGCTTTACTCAGGCAGGGGGACATGGCTACACCTTC.

The chain links TRBV11-2 to TRBJ2-7; a weak D match, TRBD2 (7 bases). This CDR3 region has 14 residues. Trimming removed 7 bases from V and 3 bases from J, with 16 bases in between. Germline loops: CDR1 SGHAT, CDR2 FQNNGV. The CDR3 DNA follows: TGTGCCAGCATTCCATTGAGGGGGGGCTACGAGCAGTACTTC. This encodes CASIPLRGGYEQYF.

The chain links TRBV7-7 to TRBJ2-2; a weak D match, TRBD1 (5 bases). CDR1 and CDR2 from the germline V gene are SSHAT and FNYEAQ (reference sequence). Trimming pared 5 bases from V and 0 bases from J, leaving 10 bases between. CDR3 length: 15 residues. DNA for the CDR3: TGTGCCAGCAGCCTGACAGCCTCGAACACCGGGGAGCTGTTTTTT. The encoded protein is CASSLTASNTGELFF. Full variable domain (outside the CDR3, taken from reference TRBV7-7 and TRBJ2-2): GAGVSQSPRYKVTKRGQDVTLRCDPISSHATLYWYQQALGQGPEFLTYFNYEAQPDKSGLPSDRFSAERPEGSISTLTIQRTEQRDSAMYRCASSLTASNTGELFFGEGSRLTVL.

CDR3: CASGTSGYEQYF. The CDR3 DNA reads as TGTGCCAGCGGGACTAGCGGGTACGAGCAGTACTTC. The V call is TRBV28, the J call TRBJ2-7, with 12 bases that match TRBD2. The V gene's germline CDR1 is MDHEN and CDR2 SYDVKM. Trimming removed 8 bases from V and 4 bases from J; junction bases left unmatched: 0. This CDR3 region has 12 residues.

This chain joins TRBV15 and TRBJ2-3; TRBD2 is a possible D gene (6 bases). Between the trimmed V and J ends, which lost 0 bases and 4 bases, there was a span of 11 bases. This CDR3 is built from 15 residues. CDR1 and CDR2 from the germline V gene are LNHNV and YYDKDF (reference sequence). CDR3 sequence reads: CATSREGWRADTQYF. In DNA form, the CDR3 reads TGTGCCACCAGCAGAGAGGGGTGGAGGGCAGATACGCAGTATTTT.

CDR3 bases: TGTGCCAGCAGCGGTGGCGGGGGTAATGAGCAGTTCTTC. Its protein product is CASSGGGGNEQFF. The genes are TRBV7-3 and TRBJ2-1, with 7 positions matching TRBD2. The CDR3 has 13 amino acids. Germline V gives CDR1 SGHTA, CDR2 FQGTGA. After removal of 5 bases from V and 7 bases from J, the junction contained 5 bases not matched to a gene.

The CDR3 reads CAISVRDRGHEQFF. CDR3 nucleotide sequence: TGTGCCATCAGTGTAAGAGACAGGGGCCATGAGCAGTTCTTC. This rearrangement joins TRBV10-3 to TRBJ2-1; 8 nucleotides agree with TRBD1. Germline CDR1 ENHRY, CDR2 SYGVKD. J lost 8 bases, V lost 4 bases, and 7 bases had no gene match. The CDR3 has 14 residues.